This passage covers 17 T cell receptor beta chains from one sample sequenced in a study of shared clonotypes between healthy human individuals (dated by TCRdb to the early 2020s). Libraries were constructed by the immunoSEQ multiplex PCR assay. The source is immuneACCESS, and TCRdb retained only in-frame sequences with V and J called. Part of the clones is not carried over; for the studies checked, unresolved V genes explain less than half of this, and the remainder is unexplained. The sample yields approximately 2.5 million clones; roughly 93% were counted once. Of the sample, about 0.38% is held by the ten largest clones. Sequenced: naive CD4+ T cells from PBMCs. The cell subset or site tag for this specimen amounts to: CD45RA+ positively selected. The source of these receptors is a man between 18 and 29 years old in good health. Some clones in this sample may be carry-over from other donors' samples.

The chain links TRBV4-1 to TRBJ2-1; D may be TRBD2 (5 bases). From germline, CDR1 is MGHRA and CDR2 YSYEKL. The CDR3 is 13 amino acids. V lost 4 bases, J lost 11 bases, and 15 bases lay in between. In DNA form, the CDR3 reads TGCGCCAGCAGCCTCGGACCGGGAAATAAGCAGTTCTTC. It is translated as CASSLGPGNKQFF.

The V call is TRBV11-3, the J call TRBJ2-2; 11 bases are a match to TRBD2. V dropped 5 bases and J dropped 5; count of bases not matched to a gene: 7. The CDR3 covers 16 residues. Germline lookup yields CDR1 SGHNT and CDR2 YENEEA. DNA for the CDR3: TGTGCCAGCAGCCTCATACTAGCGGGAGAAACCGGGGAGCTGTTTTTT. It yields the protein CASSLILAGETGELFF. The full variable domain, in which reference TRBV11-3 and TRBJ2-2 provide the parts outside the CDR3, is EAGVVQSPRYKIIEKKQPVAFWCNPISGHNTLYWYLQNLGQGPELLIRYENEEAVDDSQLPKDRFSAERLKGVDSTLKIQPAELGDSAVYLCASSLILAGETGELFFGEGSRLTVL.

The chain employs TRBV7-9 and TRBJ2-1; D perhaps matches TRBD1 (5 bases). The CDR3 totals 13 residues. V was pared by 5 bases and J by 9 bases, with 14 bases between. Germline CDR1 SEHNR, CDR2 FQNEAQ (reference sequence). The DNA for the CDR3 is TGTGCCAGCAGCGTATCTACAGGAATTGAGCAGTTCTTC. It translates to CASSVSTGIEQFF.

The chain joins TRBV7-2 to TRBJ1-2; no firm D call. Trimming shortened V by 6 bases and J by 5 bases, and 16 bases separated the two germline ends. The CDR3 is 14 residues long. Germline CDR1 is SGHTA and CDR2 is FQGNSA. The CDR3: CASSKREGVYGYTF. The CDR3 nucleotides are TGTGCCAGCAGTAAGAGGGAAGGCGTATATGGCTACACCTTC.

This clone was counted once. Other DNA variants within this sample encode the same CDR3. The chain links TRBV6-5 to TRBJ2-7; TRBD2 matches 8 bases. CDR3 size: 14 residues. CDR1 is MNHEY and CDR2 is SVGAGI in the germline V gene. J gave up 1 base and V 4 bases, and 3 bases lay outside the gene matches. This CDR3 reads CASSFTGGSYEQYF. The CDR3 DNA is TGTGCCAGCAGTTTTACGGGAGGGTCCTACGAGCAGTACTTC.

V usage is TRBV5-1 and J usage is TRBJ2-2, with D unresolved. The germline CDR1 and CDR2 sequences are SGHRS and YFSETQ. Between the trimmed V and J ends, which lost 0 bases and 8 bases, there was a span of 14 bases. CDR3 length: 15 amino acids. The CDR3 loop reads CASSLASVFAGELFF. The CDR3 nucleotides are TGCGCCAGCAGCTTGGCCTCGGTTTTCGCTGGGGAGCTGTTTTTT. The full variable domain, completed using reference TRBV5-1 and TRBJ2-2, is KAGVTQTPRYLIKTRGQQVTLSCSPISGHRSVSWYQQTPGQGLQFLFEYFSETQRNKGNFPGRFSGRQFSNSRSEMNVSTLELGDSALYLCASSLASVFAGELFFGEGSRLTVL.

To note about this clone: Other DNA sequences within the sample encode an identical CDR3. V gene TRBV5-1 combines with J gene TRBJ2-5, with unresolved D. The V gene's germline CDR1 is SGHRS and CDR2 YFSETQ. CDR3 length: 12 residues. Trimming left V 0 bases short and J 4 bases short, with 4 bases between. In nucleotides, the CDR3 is TGCGCCAGCAGCTTGGCGGGAGAGACCCAGTACTTC. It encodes CASSLAGETQYF.

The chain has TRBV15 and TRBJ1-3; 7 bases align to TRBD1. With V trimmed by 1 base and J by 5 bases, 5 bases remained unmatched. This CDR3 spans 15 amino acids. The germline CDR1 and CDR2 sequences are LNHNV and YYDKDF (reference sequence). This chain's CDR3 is CATSRAGTERNTIYF. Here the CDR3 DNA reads TGTGCCACCAGCAGAGCCGGGACAGAGAGAAACACCATATATTTT.

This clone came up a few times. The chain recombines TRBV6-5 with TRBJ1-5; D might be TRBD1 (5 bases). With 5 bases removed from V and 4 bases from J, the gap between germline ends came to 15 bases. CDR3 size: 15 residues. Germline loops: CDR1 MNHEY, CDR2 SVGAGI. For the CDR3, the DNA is TGTGCCAGCAGTCCACTGACAGTTGATAATCAGCCCCAGCATTTT. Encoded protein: CASSPLTVDNQPQHF.

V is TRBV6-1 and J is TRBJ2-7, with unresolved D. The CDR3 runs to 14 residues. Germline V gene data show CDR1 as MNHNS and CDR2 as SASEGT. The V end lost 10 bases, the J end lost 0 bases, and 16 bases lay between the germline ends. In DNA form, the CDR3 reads TGTGCCATCCTACTCCACCCCAGCTCCTACGAGCAGTACTTC. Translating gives CAILLHPSSYEQYF.

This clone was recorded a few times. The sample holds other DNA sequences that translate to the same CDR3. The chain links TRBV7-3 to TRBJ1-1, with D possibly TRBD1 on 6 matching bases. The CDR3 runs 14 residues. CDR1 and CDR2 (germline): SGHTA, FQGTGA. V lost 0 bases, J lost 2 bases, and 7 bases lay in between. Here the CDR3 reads CASSLTGGNTEAFF. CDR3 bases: TGTGCCAGCAGCTTAACAGGGGGTAACACTGAAGCTTTCTTT.

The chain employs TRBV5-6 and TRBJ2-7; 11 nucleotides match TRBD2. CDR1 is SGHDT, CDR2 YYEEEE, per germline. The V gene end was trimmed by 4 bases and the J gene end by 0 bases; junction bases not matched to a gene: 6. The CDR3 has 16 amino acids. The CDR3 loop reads CASSQTGTSGSYEQYF. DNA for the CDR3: TGTGCCAGCAGCCAGACCGGGACTAGCGGCTCCTACGAGCAGTACTTC.

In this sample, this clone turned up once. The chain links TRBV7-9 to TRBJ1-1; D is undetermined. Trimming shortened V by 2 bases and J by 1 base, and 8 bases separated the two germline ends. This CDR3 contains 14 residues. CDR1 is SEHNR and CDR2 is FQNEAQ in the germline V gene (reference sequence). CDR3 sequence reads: CASSLNSGNTEAFF. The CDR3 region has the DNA TGTGCCAGCAGCTTAAATTCCGGGAACACTGAAGCTTTCTTT.

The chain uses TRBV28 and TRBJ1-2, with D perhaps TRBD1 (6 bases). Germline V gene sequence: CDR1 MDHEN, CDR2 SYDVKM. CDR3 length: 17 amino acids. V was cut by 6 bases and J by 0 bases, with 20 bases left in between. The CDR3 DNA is TGTGCCAGCAGCTTTCCGGGGACACCAACAACTAACTATGGCTACACCTTC. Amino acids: CASSFPGTPTTNYGYTF.

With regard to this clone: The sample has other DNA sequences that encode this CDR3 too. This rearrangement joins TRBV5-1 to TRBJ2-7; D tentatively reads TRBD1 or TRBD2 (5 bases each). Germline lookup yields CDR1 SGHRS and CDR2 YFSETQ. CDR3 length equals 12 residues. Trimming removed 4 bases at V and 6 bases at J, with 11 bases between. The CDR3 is CASSRTGGEQYF. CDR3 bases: TGCGCCAGCAGCCGGACTGGGGGCGAGCAGTACTTC.

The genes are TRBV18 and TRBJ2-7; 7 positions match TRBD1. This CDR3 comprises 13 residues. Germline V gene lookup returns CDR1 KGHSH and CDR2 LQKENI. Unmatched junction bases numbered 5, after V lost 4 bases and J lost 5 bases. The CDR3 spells CASSLNRGDEQYF. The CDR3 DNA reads TGTGCCAGCTCACTAAACAGGGGTGACGAGCAGTACTTC.

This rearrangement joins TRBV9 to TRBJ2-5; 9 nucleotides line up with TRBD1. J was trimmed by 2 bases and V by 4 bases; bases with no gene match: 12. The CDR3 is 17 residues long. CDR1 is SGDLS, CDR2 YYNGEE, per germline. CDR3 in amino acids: CASSSRAGTGRQETQYF. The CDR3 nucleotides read TGTGCCAGCAGCTCCCGAGCCGGGACAGGGCGTCAAGAGACCCAGTACTTC.